The clone carrying this TCR beta chain was recorded only once. Chain pairing is unknown; alpha and beta were sequenced separately. This table comes from immunoSEQ multiplex PCR, and its TCRdb copy is limited to in-frame clones, with some not included. This sample has about 88,000 clones, with more than 75% found just once. The data were obtained in a study of T cells in tuberculosis. The wider study: Sequenced TCRs come from CD1B-GMM tetramer-binding T cells.

Thawed, overnight-rested PBMC were stained with GMM-loaded CD1B tetramer, viability dye and anti-CD3, then sorted. The CD1B tetramers carried C32 glucose monomycolate purified from Rhodococcus equi. After removal of 0 bases from V and 6 bases from J, the junction contained 5 bases not matched to a gene. Germline V lookup: CDR1 MNHEY, CDR2 SVGAGI. The CDR3 has 15 residues. The J gene is TRBJ2-7, the V gene TRBV6-5; 10 bases map to TRBD1. The specimen was CD1b-GMM tetramer-negative cells sorted from PBMCs. The TCR comes from an adult woman with latent tuberculosis. The DNA of the CDR3 is TGTGCCAGCAGTTACTCTGGGACAGGGGATTTCGAGCAGTACTTC. As protein: CASSYSGTGDFEQYF.